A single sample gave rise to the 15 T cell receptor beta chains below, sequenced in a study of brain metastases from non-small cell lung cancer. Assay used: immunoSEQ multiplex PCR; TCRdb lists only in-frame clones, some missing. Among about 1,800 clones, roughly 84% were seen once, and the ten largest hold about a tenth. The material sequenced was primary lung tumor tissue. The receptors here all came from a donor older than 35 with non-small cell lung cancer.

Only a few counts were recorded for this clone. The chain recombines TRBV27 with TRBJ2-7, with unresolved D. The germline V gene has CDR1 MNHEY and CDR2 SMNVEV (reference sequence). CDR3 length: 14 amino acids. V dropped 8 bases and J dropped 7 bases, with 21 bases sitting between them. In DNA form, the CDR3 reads TGTGCCAGCGTCGCAGGAATGGGGATTGGGGAGCAGTACTTC. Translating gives CASVAGMGIGEQYF.

CDR3 DNA: TGTGCCTGGAGTTTCGACAGGAGGTATGGCTACACCTTC. Residues: CAWSFDRRYGYTF. The chain uses TRBV30 and TRBJ1-2; a possible D gene is TRBD1 (6 bases). The germline CDR1 and CDR2 sequences are GTSNPN and SVGIG (reference sequence). V shed 2 bases and J shed 5 bases, with 12 bases lying between them. CDR3 length: 13 amino acids.

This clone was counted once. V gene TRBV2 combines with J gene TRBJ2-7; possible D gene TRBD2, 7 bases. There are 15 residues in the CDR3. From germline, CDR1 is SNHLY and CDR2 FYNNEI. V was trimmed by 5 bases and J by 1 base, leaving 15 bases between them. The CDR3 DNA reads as TGTGCCAGCAGTCCTCTCGGGGGGCGATCCTACGAGCAGTACTTC. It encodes CASSPLGGRSYEQYF.

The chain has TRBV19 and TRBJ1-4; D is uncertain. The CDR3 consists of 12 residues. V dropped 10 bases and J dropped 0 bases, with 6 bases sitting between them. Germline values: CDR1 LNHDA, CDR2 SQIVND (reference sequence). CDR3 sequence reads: CATSTTNEKLFF. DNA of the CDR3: TGTGCCACCAGTACAACTAATGAAAAACTGTTTTTT.

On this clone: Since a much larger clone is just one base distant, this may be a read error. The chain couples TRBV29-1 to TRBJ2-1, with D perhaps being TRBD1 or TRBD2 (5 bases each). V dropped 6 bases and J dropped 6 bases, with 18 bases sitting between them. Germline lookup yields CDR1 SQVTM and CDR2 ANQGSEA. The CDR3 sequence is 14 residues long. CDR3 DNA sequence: TGCAGCGTCTTCGGGACGGCGGCCTTCAATGAGCAGTTCTTC. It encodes CSVFGTAAFNEQFF.

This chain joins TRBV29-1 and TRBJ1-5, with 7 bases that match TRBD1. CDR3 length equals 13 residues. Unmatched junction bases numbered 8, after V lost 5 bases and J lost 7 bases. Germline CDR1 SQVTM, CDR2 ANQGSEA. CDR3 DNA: TGCAGCGTTAGAGGACAGGCTGGGCAGCCCCAGCATTTT. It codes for CSVRGQAGQPQHF.

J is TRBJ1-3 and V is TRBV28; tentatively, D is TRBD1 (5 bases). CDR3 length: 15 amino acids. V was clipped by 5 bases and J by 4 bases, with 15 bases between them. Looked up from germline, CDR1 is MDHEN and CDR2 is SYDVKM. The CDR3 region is CASSLPGTQGNTIYF. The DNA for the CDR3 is TGTGCCAGCAGTCTCCCGGGGACCCAAGGAAACACCATATATTTT.

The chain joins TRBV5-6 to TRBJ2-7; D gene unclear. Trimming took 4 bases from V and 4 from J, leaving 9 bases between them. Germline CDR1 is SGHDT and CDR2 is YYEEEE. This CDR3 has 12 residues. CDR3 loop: CASSPEGYEQYF. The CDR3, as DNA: TGTGCCAGCAGCCCCGAAGGATACGAGCAGTACTTC.

This CDR3 reads CASSQTGTAEKLFF. For the CDR3, the DNA is TGCGCCAGCAGCCAAACCGGGACAGCTGAAAAACTGTTTTTT. The genes are TRBV4-3 and TRBJ1-4, with TRBD1 matching over 7 bases. The germline CDR1 and CDR2 sequences are LGHNA and YSLEER. The CDR3 runs 14 residues. J gave up 7 bases and V 2 bases, and 4 bases lay outside the gene matches.

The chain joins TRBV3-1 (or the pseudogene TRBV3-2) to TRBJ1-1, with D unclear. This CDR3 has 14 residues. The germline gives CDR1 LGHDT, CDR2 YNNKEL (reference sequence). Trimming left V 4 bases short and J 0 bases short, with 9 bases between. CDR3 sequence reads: CASSLASLNTEAFF. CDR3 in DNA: TGTGCCAGCAGCCTGGCGAGTTTGAACACTGAAGCTTTCTTT.

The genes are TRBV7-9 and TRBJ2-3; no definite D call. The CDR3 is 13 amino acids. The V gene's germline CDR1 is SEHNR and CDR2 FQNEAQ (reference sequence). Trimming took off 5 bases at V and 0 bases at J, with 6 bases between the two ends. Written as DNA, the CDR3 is TGTGCCAGCAGCCGGTTGAGCACAGATACGCAGTATTTT. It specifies CASSRLSTDTQYF. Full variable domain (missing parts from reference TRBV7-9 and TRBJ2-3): DTGVSQNPRHKITKRGQNVTFRCDPISEHNRLYWYRQTLGQGPEFLTYFQNEAQLEKSRLLSDRFSAERPKGSFSTLEIQRTEQGDSAMYLCASSRLSTDTQYFGPGTRLTVL.

The CDR3: CASRGTDSNQPQHF. The CDR3 nucleotides are TGTGCCAGCAGGGGGACAGATAGCAATCAGCCCCAGCATTTT. The chain employs TRBV6-5 and TRBJ1-5; 7 bases map to TRBD1. V was pared by 6 bases and J by 0 bases, with 2 bases of the junction left unmatched. Germline CDR1 and CDR2: MNHEY and SVGAGI. This CDR3 has 14 amino acids.

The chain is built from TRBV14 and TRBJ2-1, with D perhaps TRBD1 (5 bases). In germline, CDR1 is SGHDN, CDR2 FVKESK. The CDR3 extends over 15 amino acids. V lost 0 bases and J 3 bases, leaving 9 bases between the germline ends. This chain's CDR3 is CASSQEYRFYNEQFF. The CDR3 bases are TGTGCCAGCAGCCAAGAGTACAGGTTCTACAATGAGCAGTTCTTC.

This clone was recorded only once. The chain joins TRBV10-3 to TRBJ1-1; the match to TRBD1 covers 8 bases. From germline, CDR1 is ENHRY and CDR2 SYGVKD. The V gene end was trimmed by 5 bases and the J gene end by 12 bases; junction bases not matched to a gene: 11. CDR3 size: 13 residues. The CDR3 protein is CAISTTGQVPPFF. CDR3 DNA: TGTGCCATCAGTACTACGGGACAGGTTCCCCCTTTCTTT.

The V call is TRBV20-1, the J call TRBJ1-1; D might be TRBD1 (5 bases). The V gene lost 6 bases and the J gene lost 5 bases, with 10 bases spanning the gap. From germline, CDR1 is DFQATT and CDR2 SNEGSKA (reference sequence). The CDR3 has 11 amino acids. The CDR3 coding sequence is TGCAGTGCGGGGGGATCTACTGAAGCTTTCTTT. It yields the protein CSAGGSTEAFF.